Listed below are T cell receptor beta chains from one sample, sequenced in a study of OX40 agonist ivuxolimab in advanced cancers. Clones were read by immunoSEQ multiplex PCR, and TCRdb kept only the in-frame ones, dropping some. The sample has approximately 82,000 clones, roughly 85% seen once. The sample was CD4+ or CD8+ T cells sorted from blood, taken in a trial of the OX40 agonist ivuxolimab. The source is an adult with an advanced solid tumor such as melanoma, head and neck, liver or kidney cancer. The CDR3 runs from the conserved cysteine through the conserved F or W. The D gene is left open where the match is weak. Only part of the rows carry a size: once, few, many, or a class if the clone is expanded.

J: TRBJ1-3
D: TRBD1
size: -
V: TRBV7-2
DNA: TGTGCCAGCAGCTTAAGAGAAACAGGGGCTACTGGAAACACCATATATTTT
CDR3: CASSLRETGATGNTIYF

J: TRBJ1-3
D: -
size: -
V: TRBV4-3
DNA: TGCGCCAGCAGCCAAGAGCAGTGGAACACCATATATTTT
CDR3: CASSQEQWNTIYF

J: TRBJ1-3
D: -
size: few
V: TRBV7-2
DNA: TGTGCCAGCAGCTTAGAGGCGGACTCGAGGGGCAACACCATATATTTT
CDR3: CASSLEADSRGNTIYF

J: TRBJ2-7
D: -
size: once
V: TRBV19
DNA: TGTGCCAGTAGTATCAACCACTACGAGCAGTACTTC
CDR3: CASSINHYEQYF

J: TRBJ2-2
D: -
size: once
V: TRBV7-9
DNA: TGTGCCAGCAGCTTTATAACCGGGGAGCTGTTTTTT
CDR3: CASSFITGELFF

J: TRBJ2-1
D: TRBD1
size: -
V: TRBV4-1
DNA: TGCGCCAGCAGCCAAGGGACAGGGTTAAATGAGCAGTTCTTC
CDR3: CASSQGTGLNEQFF

J: TRBJ1-1
D: -
size: once
V: TRBV27
DNA: TGTGCCAGCAGGTCCGGGCAGGGCAGTAACACTGAAGCTTTCTTT
CDR3: CASRSGQGSNTEAFF

J: TRBJ2-7
D: -
size: -
V: TRBV6-5
DNA: TGTGCCAGCAGTTACTCGATTTCCTACGAGCAGTACTTC
CDR3: CASSYSISYEQYF

J: TRBJ1-5
D: -
size: -
V: TRBV6-6
DNA: TGTGCCAGCAGTTACCCCGGGGGGTCCAATCAGCCCCAGCATTTT
CDR3: CASSYPGGSNQPQHF

J: TRBJ1-5
D: TRBD1
size: -
V: TRBV18
DNA: TGTGCCAGCTCAGATCAAACGGGACAGGGGCTCCAGCCCCAGCATTTT
CDR3: CASSDQTGQGLQPQHF

J: TRBJ2-1
D: -
size: -
V: TRBV9
DNA: TGTGCCAGCAGCGTAGCCGGGGATCCCTACAATGAGCAGTTCTTC
CDR3: CASSVAGDPYNEQFF

J: TRBJ2-6
D: -
size: -
V: TRBV30
DNA: TGTGCCTGGAGTGTATTCGGTAGCTCTGGGGCCAACGTCCTGACTTTC
CDR3: CAWSVFGSSGANVLTF

J: TRBJ2-1
D: -
size: -
V: TRBV27
DNA: TGTGCCAGCAGATCCCCAGGGAGCTCCTACAATGAGCAGTTCTTC
CDR3: CASRSPGSSYNEQFF

J: TRBJ1-1
D: TRBD1
size: -
V: TRBV5-8
DNA: TGTGCCAGCAGCTTGCAACAGGGGAGGACTGAAGCTTTCTTT
CDR3: CASSLQQGRTEAFF

J: TRBJ2-7
D: -
size: -
V: TRBV7-2
DNA: TGTGCCAGCAGCTTTTTTCCCGTACAAAGCTCCTACGAGCAGTACTTC
CDR3: CASSFFPVQSSYEQYF

J: TRBJ2-2
D: -
size: -
V: TRBV6-6
DNA: TGTGCCAGCAGTTACCGGGCCGCGAACACCGGGGAGCTGTTTTTT
CDR3: CASSYRAANTGELFF

J: TRBJ1-1
D: TRBD1
size: few
V: TRBV5-1
DNA: TGCGCCAGCAGCGTGGGACAGGAGAACACTGAAGCTTTCTTT
CDR3: CASSVGQENTEAFF

J: TRBJ1-2
D: -
size: -
V: TRBV10-2
DNA: TGCGCCAGCACCCGGGATGGGGGTAACTATGGCTACACCTTC
CDR3: CASTRDGGNYGYTF

J: TRBJ1-6
D: TRBD1
size: -
V: TRBV19
DNA: TGTGCCAGTAGTGGGACAGGAGGGAATAATTCACCCCTCCACTTT
CDR3: CASSGTGGNNSPLHF

J: TRBJ2-5
D: -
size: -
V: TRBV11-2
DNA: TGTGCCAGCAGCGTATCGTTCCACACTCAAGAGACCCAGTACTTC
CDR3: CASSVSFHTQETQYF

J: TRBJ2-3
D: -
size: -
V: TRBV10-1
DNA: TGCGCCAGCGGACTACCATGCACAGATACGCAGTATTTT
CDR3: CASGLPCTDTQYF

J: TRBJ1-1
D: -
size: -
V: TRBV18
DNA: TGTGCCAGCTCACGCCCTTTGCGGGGAGGAAGTGTTGAAATGAACACTGAAGCTTTCTTT
CDR3: CASSRPLRGGSVEMNTEAFF

J: TRBJ1-3
D: -
size: -
V: TRBV7-8
DNA: TGTGCCAGCAGCTTTTCGACAGCGACGGATGGAAACACCATATATTTT
CDR3: CASSFSTATDGNTIYF

J: TRBJ2-6
D: -
size: -
V: TRBV5-1
DNA: TGCGCCAGCAGCTTCGGGACAGTGGGACTAAACTCTGGGGCCAACGTCCTGACTTTC
CDR3: CASSFGTVGLNSGANVLTF

J: TRBJ1-2
D: -
size: -
V: TRBV5-1
DNA: TGCGCCAGCAGCTCCCGGACAGACTATGGCTACACCTTC
CDR3: CASSSRTDYGYTF

J: TRBJ2-7
D: -
size: -
V: TRBV18
DNA: TGTGCCAGCTCACCACCGGGAACAGCGGGCGAGCAGTACTTC
CDR3: CASSPPGTAGEQYF

J: TRBJ2-5
D: -
size: -
V: TRBV11-2
DNA: TGTGCCAGCAGCTCCAATCCGAACCAAGAGACCCAGTACTTC
CDR3: CASSSNPNQETQYF

J: TRBJ2-7
D: -
size: -
V: TRBV6-5
DNA: TGTGCCAGCACCACGGGTAGCTACTACGAGCAGTACTTC
CDR3: CASTTGSYYEQYF

J: TRBJ1-2
D: TRBD1
size: -
V: TRBV30
DNA: TGTGCCTGGAGTCGGGGGGCAGGGGGCGACTATGGCTACACCTTC
CDR3: CAWSRGAGGDYGYTF

J: TRBJ2-7
D: TRBD2
size: -
V: TRBV7-2
DNA: TGTGCCAGCAGCTTAGTTCTAGCGGCCCGCGAGCAGTACTTC
CDR3: CASSLVLAAREQYF

J: TRBJ2-7
D: TRBD1
size: -
V: TRBV18
DNA: TGTGCCAGCTCAGGGACAGGGGGCCACGAGCAGTACTTC
CDR3: CASSGTGGHEQYF

J: TRBJ1-5
D: -
size: many
V: TRBV7-2
DNA: TGTGCCAGCAGCTTAGCGGATCAGCCCCAGCATTTT
CDR3: CASSLADQPQHF

J: TRBJ1-2
D: -
size: -
V: TRBV5-4
DNA: TGTGCCAGCAGCTTAAGTACGGAATATGGCTACACCTTC
CDR3: CASSLSTEYGYTF